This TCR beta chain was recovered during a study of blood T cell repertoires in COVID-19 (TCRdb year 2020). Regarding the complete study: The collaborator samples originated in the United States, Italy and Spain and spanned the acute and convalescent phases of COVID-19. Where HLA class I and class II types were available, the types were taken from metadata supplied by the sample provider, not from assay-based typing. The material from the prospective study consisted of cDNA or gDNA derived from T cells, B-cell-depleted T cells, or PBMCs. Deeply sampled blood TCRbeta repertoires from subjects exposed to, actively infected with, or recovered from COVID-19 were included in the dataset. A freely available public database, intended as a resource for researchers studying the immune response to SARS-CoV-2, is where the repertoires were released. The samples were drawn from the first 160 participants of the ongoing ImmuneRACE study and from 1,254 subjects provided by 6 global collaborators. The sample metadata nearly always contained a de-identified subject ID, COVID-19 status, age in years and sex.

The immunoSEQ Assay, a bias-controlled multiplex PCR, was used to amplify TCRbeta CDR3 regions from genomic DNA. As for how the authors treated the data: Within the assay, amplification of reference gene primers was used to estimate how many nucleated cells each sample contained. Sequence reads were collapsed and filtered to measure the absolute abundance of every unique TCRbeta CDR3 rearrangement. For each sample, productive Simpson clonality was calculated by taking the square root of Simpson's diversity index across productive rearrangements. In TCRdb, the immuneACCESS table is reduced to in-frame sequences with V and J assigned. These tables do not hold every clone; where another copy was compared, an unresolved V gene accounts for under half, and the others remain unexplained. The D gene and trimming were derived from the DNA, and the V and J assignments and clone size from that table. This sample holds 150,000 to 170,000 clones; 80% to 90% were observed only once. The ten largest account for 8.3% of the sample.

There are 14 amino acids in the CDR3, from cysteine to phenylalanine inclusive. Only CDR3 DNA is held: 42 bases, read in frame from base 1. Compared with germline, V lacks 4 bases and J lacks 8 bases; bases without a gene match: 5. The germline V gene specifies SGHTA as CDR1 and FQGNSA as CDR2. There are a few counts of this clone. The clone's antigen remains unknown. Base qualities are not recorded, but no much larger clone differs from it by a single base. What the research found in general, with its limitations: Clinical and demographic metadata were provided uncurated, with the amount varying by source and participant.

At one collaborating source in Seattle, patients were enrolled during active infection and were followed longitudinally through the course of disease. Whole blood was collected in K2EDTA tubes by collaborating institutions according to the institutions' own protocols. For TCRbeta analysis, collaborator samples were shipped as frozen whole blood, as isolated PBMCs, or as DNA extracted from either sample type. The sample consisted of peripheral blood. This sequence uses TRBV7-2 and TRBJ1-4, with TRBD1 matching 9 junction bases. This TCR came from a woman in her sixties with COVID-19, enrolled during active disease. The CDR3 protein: CASSSGQGGEKLFF. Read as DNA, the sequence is TGTGCCAGCAGCTCGGGACAGGGAGGGGAAAAACTGTTTTTT.